This TCR beta chain was sequenced during a study of early T cells in non-severe SARS-CoV-2 infection. Ten or more counts support this clonotype. Unique molecular identifier tags were affixed to discrete cDNA molecules. TCRdb redid the calling of the 5' RACE reads with MiXCR, one entry per CDR3 protein. Among around 52,000 distinct CDR3 sequences listed, roughly an eighth were seen once. The origin of this receptor is an adult who was a healthcare worker with PCR-confirmed SARS-CoV-2 infection or an uninfected control (not recorded which). The sample consisted of whole blood.

The CDR3 sequence is CASSFLQGVLIDTQYF. The CDR3 DNA is TGTGCCAGCAGTTTCCTACAGGGGGTATTAATAGATACGCAGTATTTT. The gene calls are TRBV12-3 or TRBV12-4 and TRBJ2-3, with TRBD1 matching 8 bases. CDR3 length: 16 residues. Trimming cost V 3 bases and J 5 bases; bases outside gene matches: 10.